Only a few counts were recorded for the clone carrying this T cell receptor (beta chain). Germline V gene lookup returns CDR1 SGHDT and CDR2 YYEEEE. Trimming cost V 4 bases and J 0 bases, with 8 bases left between them. This CDR3 is 13 amino acids long. This specimen belongs to a study of identical twins. TCRdb re-called the 5' RACE reads with MiXCR, one entry per CDR3 protein. The sample holds approximately 240,000 distinct CDR3 sequences, over 12% seen once. The chain employs TRBV5-6 and TRBJ2-7; no reliable D call. Sequencing was done on a sample of memory (CD45RO+) T cells sorted from blood. The TCR was taken from a young woman in good health. This CDR3 is CASSDVRSYEQYF. The DNA for the CDR3 is TGTGCCAGCAGCGACGTACGCTCCTACGAGCAGTACTTC.